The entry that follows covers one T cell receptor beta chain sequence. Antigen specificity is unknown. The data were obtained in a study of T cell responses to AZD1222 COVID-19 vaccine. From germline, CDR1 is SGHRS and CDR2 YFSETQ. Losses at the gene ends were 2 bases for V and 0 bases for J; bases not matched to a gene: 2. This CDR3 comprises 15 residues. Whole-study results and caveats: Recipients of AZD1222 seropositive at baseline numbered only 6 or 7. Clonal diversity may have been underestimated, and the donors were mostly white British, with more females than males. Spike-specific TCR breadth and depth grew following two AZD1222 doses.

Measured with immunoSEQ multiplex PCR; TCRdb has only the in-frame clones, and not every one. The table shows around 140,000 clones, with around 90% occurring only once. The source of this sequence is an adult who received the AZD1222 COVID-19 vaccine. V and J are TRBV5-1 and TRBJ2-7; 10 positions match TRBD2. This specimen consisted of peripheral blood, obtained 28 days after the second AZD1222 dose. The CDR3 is CASSFSGGYSYEQYF. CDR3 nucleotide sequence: TGCGCCAGCAGCTTTAGCGGGGGGTACTCCTACGAGCAGTACTTC.